These 18 T cell receptor beta chains originate from one sample sequenced in a study of post-analysis software for immune sequencing data. Broader study findings: With TRBV5-6, TRBV5-1 and TRBV20-1 included, about five TRBV segments were more frequent in patients than in controls.

Unique molecular identifiers were carried by the TCR beta cDNA libraries. MiXCR, applied by TCRdb to the PCR reads, yields one record per CDR3 protein. Of about 460,000 distinct CDR3 sequences detected, approximately 46% appear once; the ten largest clones hold about 12%. No antigen is known for these receptors. Input material: blood. These receptors all come from a girl under 18 with multiple sclerosis.

This clonotype was counted a few times. V and J are TRBV4-2 and TRBJ2-1; perhaps D is TRBD1 or TRBD2 (6 bases each). The CDR3 contains 17 residues. Trimming pared 1 base from V and 4 bases from J, leaving 17 bases between. Per the germline V gene, CDR1 is LGHNA and CDR2 is YNFKEQ. CDR3 nucleotides: TGTGCCAGCAGCCAAGCTCTAAGACAGGAGGGGTACAATGAGCAGTTCTTC. Encoded protein: CASSQALRQEGYNEQFF.

The chain combines TRBV5-1 with TRBJ2-3; maybe TRBD1 (6 bases). The CDR3 is 15 residues long. Trimming left V 3 bases short and J 4 bases short, with 15 bases between. The germline CDR1 and CDR2 sequences are SGHRS and YFSETQ. CDR3 protein: CASSWGRGFADTQYF. CDR3 nucleotides: TGCGCCAGCAGCTGGGGTAGGGGGTTCGCAGATACGCAGTATTTT.

The chain combines TRBV5-1 with TRBJ2-7; 7 positions agree with TRBD2. This CDR3 region has 13 residues. Germline V gene lookup returns CDR1 SGHRS and CDR2 YFSETQ. J gave up 6 bases and V 1 base, and 4 bases lay outside the gene matches. The CDR3 coding sequence is TGCGCCAGCAGCTTGATTCCGGGGGGCGAGCAGTACTTC. Amino acid sequence: CASSLIPGGEQYF.

The genes are TRBV28 and TRBJ2-3; D possibly corresponds to TRBD2 (6 bases). CDR1 is MDHEN, CDR2 SYDVKM, per germline. Trimming pared 6 bases from V and 2 bases from J, leaving 21 bases between. CDR3 length equals 17 residues. The chain's CDR3 is CASSLQSPSSATDTQYF. The CDR3 DNA reads TGTGCCAGCAGCCTACAGTCCCCCTCTAGCGCCACAGATACGCAGTATTTT.

This clonotype was found a few times. The chain combines TRBV20-1 with TRBJ2-7; 9 nucleotides match TRBD1. J gave up 4 bases and V 1 base, and 5 bases lay outside the gene matches. The CDR3 runs 14 residues. CDR1 is DFQATT and CDR2 is SNEGSKA in the germline V gene (reference sequence). The CDR3 loop reads CSARGTGAWYEQYF. The CDR3 DNA sequence: TGCAGTGCTAGAGGGACAGGGGCTTGGTACGAGCAGTACTTC.

This rearrangement joins TRBV11-2 to TRBJ1-2, with TRBD1 matching over 8 bases. J lost 6 bases, V lost 5 bases, and 8 bases had no gene match. The CDR3 is 14 amino acids. Germline CDR1 and CDR2: SGHAT and FQNNGV. CDR3 residues: CASSRTGSEDGYTF. The CDR3, as DNA: TGTGCCAGCAGCCGGACAGGGAGCGAAGATGGCTACACCTTC.

This chain connects TRBV24-1 to TRBJ2-1, with D unclear. The CDR3 contains 16 residues. Between the trimmed V and J ends, which lost 3 bases and 2 bases, there was a span of 13 bases. CDR1 KGHDR and CDR2 SFDVKD come from the germline V gene. The CDR3 region has the DNA TGTGCCACCAGTGATCCTACGACAAGTCCCTACAATGAGCAGTTCTTC. Protein product: CATSDPTTSPYNEQFF.

The CDR3 region is CASSFGQGQETQYF. CDR3 bases: TGTGCCAGCAGCTTTGGGCAGGGCCAAGAGACCCAGTACTTC. The chain couples TRBV7-9 to TRBJ2-5, with a possible D match to TRBD1 (5 bases). Trimming stripped 3 bases from V and 1 base from J, with 9 bases between. CDR3 length: 14 residues. Germline CDR1 SEHNR, CDR2 FQNEAQ (reference sequence).

This clonotype was found a few times. V is TRBV6-5 and J is TRBJ1-1, with D tentatively TRBD1 (5 bases). The V end lost 2 bases, the J end lost 1 base, and 11 bases lay between the germline ends. From germline, CDR1 is MNHEY and CDR2 SVGAGI. This CDR3 has 15 amino acids. The CDR3 nucleotides are TGTGCCAGCAGTTACACGGATGGACAGAACACTGAAGCTTTCTTT. The encoded protein is CASSYTDGQNTEAFF.

This clonotype was detected a few times. The chain links TRBV4-1 to TRBJ2-1; TRBD1 is a possible D gene (6 bases). The CDR3 spans 15 residues. V was shortened by 6 bases and J by 6 bases, with 18 bases between the two germline ends. Looked up from germline, CDR1 is MGHRA and CDR2 is YSYEKL. Written as DNA, the CDR3 is TGCGCCAGCAGACCTATTCAGGGGAGAGGCAATGAGCAGTTCTTC. Its protein is CASRPIQGRGNEQFF.

This clonotype was found a few times. The chain links TRBV7-8 to TRBJ2-7; the D gene is possibly TRBD1 (7 bases). CDR3 length: 15 residues. Germline values: CDR1 SGHVS, CDR2 FQNEAQ. The germline V and J ends were trimmed by 1 base and 6 bases, with 16 bases remaining between them. The CDR3 sequence is CASSLGPGGISEQYF. The CDR3 bases are TGTGCCAGCAGCTTAGGGCCAGGGGGGATAAGCGAGCAGTACTTC.

The chain couples TRBV27 to TRBJ1-1, with no clear D. This CDR3 spans 15 amino acids. Germline V gene data show CDR1 as MNHEY and CDR2 as SMNVEV (reference sequence). The V end lost 3 bases, the J end lost 0 bases, and 11 bases lay between the germline ends. CDR3 residues: CASSFSGNMNTEAFF. CDR3 DNA: TGTGCCAGCAGTTTCAGTGGCAACATGAACACTGAAGCTTTCTTT.

This clonotype was observed a few times. The genes are TRBV29-1 and TRBJ2-7; D is perhaps TRBD1 (6 bases). CDR3 length: 15 residues. Germline V CDR1 and CDR2: SQVTM, ANQGSEA. Trimming cost V 7 bases and J 0 bases, with 19 bases left between them. The CDR3 coding sequence is TGCAGCGCAATTAGTCAGGGGCCGGACTCCTACGAGCAGTACTTC. Translated: CSAISQGPDSYEQYF.

This chain uses TRBV20-1 with TRBJ2-4; perhaps TRBD2 as D (6 bases). The germline V gene has CDR1 DFQATT and CDR2 SNEGSKA (reference sequence). This CDR3 contains 15 residues. With 5 bases removed from V and 0 bases from J, the gap between germline ends came to 14 bases. DNA for the CDR3: TGCAGTGCTGACCGACTAGACCTAGCCAAAAACATTCAGTACTTC. Its translation: CSADRLDLAKNIQYF.

The rearrangement joins TRBV5-1 to TRBJ2-7; D call uncertain. Germline V gene sequence: CDR1 SGHRS, CDR2 YFSETQ. This CDR3 has 15 residues. Trimming stripped 0 bases from V and 0 bases from J, with 10 bases between. Here the CDR3 DNA reads TGCGCCAGCAGCTTGGGCTACGGCGGCTCCTACGAGCAGTACTTC. This translates into CASSLGYGGSYEQYF. Based on the CDR3 plus reference TRBV5-1 and TRBJ2-7, the full variable domain is KAGVTQTPRYLIKTRGQQVTLSCSPISGHRSVSWYQQTPGQGLQFLFEYFSETQRNKGNFPGRFSGRQFSNSRSEMNVSTLELGDSALYLCASSLGYGGSYEQYFGPGTRLTVT.

This clonotype has a handful of counts. CDR3 protein: CASSLGRRFVFGAGRYNEQYF. CDR3 sequence (DNA): TGTGCCAGCAGTTTAGGGAGGAGGTTCGTGTTTGGAGCTGGGCGCTACAATGAGCAGTACTTC. This chain uses TRBV12-3 or TRBV12-4 with TRBJ2-1; weak D call: TRBD2 (5 bases). The J call is doubtful: the DNA matches TRBJ2-7 better. The CDR3 contains 21 residues.

CDR3 region: CSAEGTASDTQYF. In nucleotides, the CDR3 is TGCAGTGCAGAGGGGACAGCTTCAGATACGCAGTATTTT. The V and J genes are TRBV20-1 and TRBJ2-3; 7 bases fit TRBD1. Per germline, CDR1 DFQATT and CDR2 SNEGSKA (reference sequence). The CDR3 length is 13 residues. The J segment lost 4 bases and the V segment lost 6 bases, leaving 7 bases of the junction unmatched.

The chain carries TRBV11-2 and TRBJ1-5; D uncertain. The CDR3 is made up of 17 amino acids. Per the germline V gene, CDR1 is SGHAT and CDR2 is FQNNGV. V lost 0 bases and J 1 base, leaving 13 bases between the germline ends. As DNA, the CDR3 is TGTGCCAGCAGCTTAGAATGGATCCGAGAGAGCAATCAGCCCCAGCATTTT. Protein: CASSLEWIRESNQPQHF.